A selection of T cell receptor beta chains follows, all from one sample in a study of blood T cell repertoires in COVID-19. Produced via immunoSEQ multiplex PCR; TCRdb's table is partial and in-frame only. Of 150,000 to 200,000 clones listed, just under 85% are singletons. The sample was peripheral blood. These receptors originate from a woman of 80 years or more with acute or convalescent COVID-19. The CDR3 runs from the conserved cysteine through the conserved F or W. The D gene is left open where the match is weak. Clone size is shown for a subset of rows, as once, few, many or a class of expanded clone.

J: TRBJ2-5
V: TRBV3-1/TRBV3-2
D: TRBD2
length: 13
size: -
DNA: TGTGCCAGCAGCCTTCGGGGGGGGGAGACCCAGTACTTC
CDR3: CASSLRGGETQYF

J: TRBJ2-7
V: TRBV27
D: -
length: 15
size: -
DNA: TGTGCCAGCAGTTCCTGGGGCGGGATGGGTTCCGAGCAGTACTTC
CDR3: CASSSWGGMGSEQYF

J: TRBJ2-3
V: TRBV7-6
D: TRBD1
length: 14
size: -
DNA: TGTGCCAGCAGCTTAGCTACAGGGGCAGATACGCAGTATTTT
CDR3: CASSLATGADTQYF

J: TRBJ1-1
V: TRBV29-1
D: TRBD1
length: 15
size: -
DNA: TGCAGCGTTGAGGGGGGCAGGGGGCGGAACACTGAAGCTTTCTTT
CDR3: CSVEGGRGRNTEAFF

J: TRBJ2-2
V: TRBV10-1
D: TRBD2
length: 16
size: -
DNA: TGCGCCAGCAGTGAATCTGGCGGGAGGAACACCGGGGAGCTGTTTTTT
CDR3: CASSESGGRNTGELFF

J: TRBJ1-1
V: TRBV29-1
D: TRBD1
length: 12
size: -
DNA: TGCAGCGGGACAGGGGCGAACACTGAAGCTTTCTTT
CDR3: CSGTGANTEAFF

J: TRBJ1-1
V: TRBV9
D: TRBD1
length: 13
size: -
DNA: TGTGCCAGCAGAGGGGACAGCCGCATGGGAGCTTTCTTT
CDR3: CASRGDSRMGAFF

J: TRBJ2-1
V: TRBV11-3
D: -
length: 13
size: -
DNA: TGTGCCAGCAGCTCCCCTAGCGACAATGAGCAGTTCTTC
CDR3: CASSSPSDNEQFF

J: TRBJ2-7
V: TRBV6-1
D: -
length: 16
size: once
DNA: TGTGCCAGCAGTGAAGATCATCGGTACCCTACTGACGAGCAGTACTTC
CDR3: CASSEDHRYPTDEQYF

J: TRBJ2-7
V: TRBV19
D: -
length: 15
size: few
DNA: TGTGCCAGTACCCCCGGTCGGGGGGCAGTTTACGAGCAGTACTTC
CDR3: CASTPGRGAVYEQYF

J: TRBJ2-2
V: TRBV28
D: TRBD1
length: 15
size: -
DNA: TGTGCCAGCAGTTCTCCCGGGACAGGCACCGGGGAGCTGTTTTTT
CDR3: CASSSPGTGTGELFF

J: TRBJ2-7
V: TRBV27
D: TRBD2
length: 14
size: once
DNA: TGTGCCAGCCGACTAGCGGGAGTACATCCCGAGCAGTACTTC
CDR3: CASRLAGVHPEQYF

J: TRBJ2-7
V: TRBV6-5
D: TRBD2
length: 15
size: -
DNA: TGTGCCAGCAGATCTTTAGCGGGAGCTGGCTACGAGCAGTACTTC
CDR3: CASRSLAGAGYEQYF

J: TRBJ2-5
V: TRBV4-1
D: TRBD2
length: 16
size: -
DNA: TGCGCCAGCAGCCTTCCGGGACTAGCGGGAAGGGAGACCCAGTACTTC
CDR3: CASSLPGLAGRETQYF

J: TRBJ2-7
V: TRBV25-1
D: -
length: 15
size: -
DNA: TGTGCCAGCAGTGACATGGGGGCCTTTAACTACGAGCAGTACTTC
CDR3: CASSDMGAFNYEQYF

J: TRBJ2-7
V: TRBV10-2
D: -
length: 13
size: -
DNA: TGCGCCAGCACCAGCGGATCCTCCTACGAGCAGTACTTC
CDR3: CASTSGSSYEQYF

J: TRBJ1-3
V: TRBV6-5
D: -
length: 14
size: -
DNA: TGTGCCAGCAGTTACTCGTTCCAGTCGAACACCATATATTTT
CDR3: CASSYSFQSNTIYF

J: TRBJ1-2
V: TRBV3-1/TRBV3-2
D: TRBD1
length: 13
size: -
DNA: TGTGCCAGCAGCCATCAGACAGGGGTTGGCTACACCTTC
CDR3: CASSHQTGVGYTF

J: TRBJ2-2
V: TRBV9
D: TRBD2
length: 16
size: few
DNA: TGTGCCAGCAGCCTACTAGCGGAGTTTCTCACCGGGGAGCTGTTTTTT
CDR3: CASSLLAEFLTGELFF

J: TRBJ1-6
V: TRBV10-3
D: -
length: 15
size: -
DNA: TGTGCTTCGGCACCGGGGGGGGTGGGTAATTCACCCCTCCACTTT
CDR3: CASAPGGVGNSPLHF

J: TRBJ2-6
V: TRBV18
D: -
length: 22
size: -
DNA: TGTGCCAGCTCACCACCGCGGGGAGACTCCAAAAACCGGAACTCTGGGGCCAACGTCCTGACTTTC
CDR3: CASSPPRGDSKNRNSGANVLTF

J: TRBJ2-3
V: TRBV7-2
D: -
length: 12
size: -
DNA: TGTGCCAGCAGCTGGCTTGCAGATACGCAGTATTTT
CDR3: CASSWLADTQYF

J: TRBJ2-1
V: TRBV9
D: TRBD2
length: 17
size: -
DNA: TGTGCCAGCAGCGTAGATCTGGGACTAGCGAGGGCCAATGAGCAGTTCTTC
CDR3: CASSVDLGLARANEQFF